This T cell receptor beta chain was documented in a study of CD8 T cells in ankylosing spondylitis. Quantitative 5'-RACE was performed with molecular barcodes, and it yielded the TCR beta libraries. MiXCR, applied by TCRdb to the 5' RACE reads, yields one record per CDR3 protein. Of more than 650,000 distinct CDR3 sequences in the sample, 12% are singletons; the top ten hold 0.51%. This clonotype was found a few times. The antigen is unknown. One end of the junction does not line up with germline, which may come from a read error. Looked up from germline, CDR1 is SGHNT and CDR2 is YYREEE (reference sequence). The CDR3 consists of 14 residues. Study outcomes and limitations: A TCR beta motif of several highly homologous variants seemed to mark ankylosing spondylitis blood.

The sequence was collected from a male donor with ankylosing spondylitis. The specimen sequenced was blood, either unsorted or a sorted T cell fraction (not recorded which). The V and J genes are TRBV5-4 and TRBJ2-1, with D perhaps matching TRBD1 (6 bases). CDR3 sequence reads: CSSSLVPQGSEQFF. CDR3 in DNA: TGTTCCAGCAGCTTGGTCCCCCAGGGGAGTGAGCAGTTCTTC.